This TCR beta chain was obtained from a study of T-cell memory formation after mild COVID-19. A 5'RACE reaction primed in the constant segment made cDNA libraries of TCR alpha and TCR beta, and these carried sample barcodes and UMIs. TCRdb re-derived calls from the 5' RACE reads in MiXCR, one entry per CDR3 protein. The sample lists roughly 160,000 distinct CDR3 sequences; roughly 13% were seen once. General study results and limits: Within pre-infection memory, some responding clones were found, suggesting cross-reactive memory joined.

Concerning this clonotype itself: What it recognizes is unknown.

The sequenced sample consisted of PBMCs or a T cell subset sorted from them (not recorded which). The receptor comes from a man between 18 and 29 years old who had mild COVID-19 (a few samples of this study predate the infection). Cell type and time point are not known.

CDR3 bases: TGTGCCACGACGGATTTCGACAGGGCGAACTCGAATGAAAAACTGTTTTTT. Translation gives CATTDFDRANSNEKLFF. This rearrangement joins TRBV10-3 to TRBJ1-4, with 7 bases fitting TRBD1. CDR1 is ENHRY, CDR2 SYGVKD, per germline. With 10 bases clipped from V and 5 bases from J, the junction kept 19 bases outside the gene matches. This CDR3 comprises 17 residues.